These T cell receptor beta chains were read from a single sample in a study of T cell responses to AZD1222 COVID-19 vaccine. Produced via immunoSEQ multiplex PCR; TCRdb's table is partial and in-frame only. The sample records tens of thousands of clones, roughly 90% being singletons. This material consisted of peripheral blood, taken on day 0 of AZD1222 vaccination. The receptors were gathered from an adult in good health. CDR3s include the opening cysteine and the closing phenylalanine or tryptophan. The order of the fields is D gene, V gene, J gene, CDR3 protein. D genes are given only for firm matches.

>.|TRBV5-4|TRBJ1-2
CASSLGGNYGYTF
>.|TRBV10-3|TRBJ1-6
CAIRRGQGNSPLHF
>TRBD2|TRBV4-1|TRBJ2-1
CASSPPGLAGERSSYNEQFF
>.|TRBV27|TRBJ2-2
CASSLYTGELFF
>TRBD1|TRBV5-5|TRBJ2-1
CASSLVAGGINEQFF
>.|TRBV11-2|TRBJ2-7
CASSTPRGRSSYEQYF
>.|TRBV28|TRBJ1-1
CASRTELHTEAFF
>.|TRBV28|TRBJ1-2
CASSFPGGYTF
>.|TRBV4-1|TRBJ1-5
CASSQPTRGRGVPQHF
>.|TRBV14|TRBJ2-7
CASSQDRSSPSSYEQYF
>.|TRBV4-1|TRBJ1-4
CASSQEWTRGEKLFF
>.|TRBV5-8|TRBJ2-3
CASRQVTDTQYF
>.|TRBV14|TRBJ1-2
CASSPGTSYGYTF
>.|TRBV19|TRBJ1-5
CASSEQVNQPQHF
>TRBD1|TRBV2|TRBJ1-1
CASSRDRENTEAFF
>.|TRBV11-3|TRBJ2-3
CASSRSGLADTQYF
>.|TRBV30|TRBJ1-2
CAWSVEGLSGYTF
>TRBD1|TRBV28|TRBJ2-3
CASTRQGTFYF
>.|TRBV30|TRBJ2-1
CAWSVGNNEQFF
>.|TRBV7-2|TRBJ1-2
CASSLVTSANYGYTF
>.|TRBV7-9|TRBJ1-5
CASSSQGYNQPQHF
>.|TRBV3-1/TRBV3-2|TRBJ2-5
CASSQGIRDETQYF
>.|TRBV5-3|TRBJ1-6
CARSTLSRGSYNSPLHF
>.|TRBV30|TRBJ1-5
CAWTRDSNQPQHF
>.|TRBV2|TRBJ1-6
CASSELDATPLHF
>.|TRBV21-1|TRBJ1-5
CASSKWEGARQPQHF
>.|TRBV6-2/TRBV6-3|TRBJ2-3
CASSGPFATDTQYF
>TRBD1|TRBV6-1|TRBJ1-5
CASSGNRDREDQPQHF
>.|TRBV9|TRBJ1-1
CASSPDRGHPEAFF
>.|TRBV15|TRBJ1-4
CATSSRSRYEKLFF
>TRBD1|TRBV3-1/TRBV3-2|TRBJ2-7
CASSQDPGGTGVYEQYF
>TRBD1|TRBV5-1|TRBJ1-1
CASSLQGGSNTEAFF
>TRBD2|TRBV4-1|TRBJ2-1
CASSQGLAGRYEQFF
>TRBD2|TRBV10-3|TRBJ2-7
CAISGTSGGIYEQYF
>.|TRBV27|TRBJ1-1
CASSLYDNTEAFF
>.|TRBV6-2/TRBV6-3|TRBJ2-3
CASSSHLGGPSTDTQYF
>.|TRBV6-1|TRBJ1-5
CASSGGTADSNQPQHF
>TRBD2|TRBV29-1|TRBJ2-7
CSVSLAGASYEQYF
>.|TRBV9|TRBJ2-5
CASSVDIGTQETQYF
>TRBD1|TRBV11-2|TRBJ1-2
CASSHGQGRSNGYTF
>TRBD1|TRBV19|TRBJ1-5
CASSIQFGQGGNQPQHF
>.|TRBV27|TRBJ2-1
CASSPAGPYNEQFF
>TRBD1|TRBV6-5|TRBJ1-1
CASRGQVNTEAFF
>.|TRBV14|TRBJ2-7
CASSLGGHRVHF
>.|TRBV11-2|TRBJ1-1
CASSLNSRTPNTEAFF
>.|TRBV2|TRBJ1-2
CASSEQGNYGYTF
>TRBD1|TRBV9|TRBJ2-1
CASSGDRASYNEQFF
>TRBD1|TRBV5-5|TRBJ1-2
CASSQQGSYGYTF
>.|TRBV6-2/TRBV6-3|TRBJ1-1
CASSHFTVNTEAFF
>.|TRBV20-1|TRBJ2-2
CSASVFGDNTGELFF
>.|TRBV7-8|TRBJ1-5
CASSLVAAVNQPQHF
>TRBD1|TRBV6-5|TRBJ1-2
CASSYSGTGSGYTF
>TRBD1|TRBV9|TRBJ2-7
CASSSLPQGDEQYF